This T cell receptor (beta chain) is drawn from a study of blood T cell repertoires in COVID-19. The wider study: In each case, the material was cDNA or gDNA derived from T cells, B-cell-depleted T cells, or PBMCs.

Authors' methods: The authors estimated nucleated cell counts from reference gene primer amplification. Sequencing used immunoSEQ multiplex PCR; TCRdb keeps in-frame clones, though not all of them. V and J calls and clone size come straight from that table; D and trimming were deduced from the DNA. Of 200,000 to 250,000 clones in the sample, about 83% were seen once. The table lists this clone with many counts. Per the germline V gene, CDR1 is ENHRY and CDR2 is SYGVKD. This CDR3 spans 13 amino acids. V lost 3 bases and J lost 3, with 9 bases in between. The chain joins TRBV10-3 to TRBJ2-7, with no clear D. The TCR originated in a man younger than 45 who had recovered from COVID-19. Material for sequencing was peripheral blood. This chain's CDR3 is CAISDQVGYEQYF. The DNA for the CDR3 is TGTGCCATCAGTGACCAGGTAGGCTACGAGCAGTACTTC.